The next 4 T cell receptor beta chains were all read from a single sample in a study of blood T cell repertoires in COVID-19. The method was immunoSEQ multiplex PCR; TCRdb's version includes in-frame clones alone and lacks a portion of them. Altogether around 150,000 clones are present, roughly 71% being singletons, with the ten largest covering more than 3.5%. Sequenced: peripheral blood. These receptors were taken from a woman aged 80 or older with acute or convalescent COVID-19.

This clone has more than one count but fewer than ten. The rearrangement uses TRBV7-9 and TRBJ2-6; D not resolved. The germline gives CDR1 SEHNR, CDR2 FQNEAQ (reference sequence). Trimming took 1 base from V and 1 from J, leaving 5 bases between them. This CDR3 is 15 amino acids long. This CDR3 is CASSLVRSGANVLTF. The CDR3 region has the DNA TGTGCCAGCAGCTTAGTCAGGTCTGGGGCCAACGTCCTGACTTTC.

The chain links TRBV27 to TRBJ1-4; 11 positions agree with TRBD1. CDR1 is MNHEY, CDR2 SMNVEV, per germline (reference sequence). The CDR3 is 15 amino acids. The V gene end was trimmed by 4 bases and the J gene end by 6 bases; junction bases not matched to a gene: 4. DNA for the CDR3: TGTGCCAGCAGTTCCCCGGACAGGGGGCATGAAAAACTGTTTTTT. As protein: CASSSPDRGHEKLFF.

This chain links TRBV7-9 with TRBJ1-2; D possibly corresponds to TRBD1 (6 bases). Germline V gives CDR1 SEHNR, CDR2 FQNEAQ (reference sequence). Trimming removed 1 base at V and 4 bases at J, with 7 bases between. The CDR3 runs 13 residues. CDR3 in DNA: TGTGCCAGCAGCTTAGTGGGGGCCTATGGCTACACCTTC. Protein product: CASSLVGAYGYTF. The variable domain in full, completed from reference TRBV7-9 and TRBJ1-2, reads DTGVSQNPRHKITKRGQNVTFRCDPISEHNRLYWYRQTLGQGPEFLTYFQNEAQLEKSRLLSDRFSAERPKGSFSTLEIQRTEQGDSAMYLCASSLVGAYGYTFGSGTRLTVV.

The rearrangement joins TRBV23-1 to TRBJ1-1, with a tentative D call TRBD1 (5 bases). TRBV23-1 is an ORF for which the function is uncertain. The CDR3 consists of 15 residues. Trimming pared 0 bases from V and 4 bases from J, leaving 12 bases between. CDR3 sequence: CASSQSGRTCTEAFF. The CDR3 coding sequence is TGCGCCAGCAGTCAATCGGGGCGGACCTGCACTGAAGCTTTCTTT.